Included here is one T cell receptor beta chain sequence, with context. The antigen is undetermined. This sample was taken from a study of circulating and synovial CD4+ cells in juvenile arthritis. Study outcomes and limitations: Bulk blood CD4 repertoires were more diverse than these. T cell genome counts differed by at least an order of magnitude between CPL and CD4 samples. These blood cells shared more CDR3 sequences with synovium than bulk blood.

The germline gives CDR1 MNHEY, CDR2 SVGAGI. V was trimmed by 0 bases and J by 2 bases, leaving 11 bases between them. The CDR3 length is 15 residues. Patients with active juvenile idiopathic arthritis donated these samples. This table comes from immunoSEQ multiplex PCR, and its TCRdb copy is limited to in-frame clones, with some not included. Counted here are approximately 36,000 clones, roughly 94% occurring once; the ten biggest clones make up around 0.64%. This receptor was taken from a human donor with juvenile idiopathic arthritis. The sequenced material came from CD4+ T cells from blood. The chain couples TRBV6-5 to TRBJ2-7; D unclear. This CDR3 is CASSYSAGRTYEQYF. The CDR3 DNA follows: TGTGCCAGCAGTTACTCGGCAGGAAGAACCTACGAGCAGTACTTC.